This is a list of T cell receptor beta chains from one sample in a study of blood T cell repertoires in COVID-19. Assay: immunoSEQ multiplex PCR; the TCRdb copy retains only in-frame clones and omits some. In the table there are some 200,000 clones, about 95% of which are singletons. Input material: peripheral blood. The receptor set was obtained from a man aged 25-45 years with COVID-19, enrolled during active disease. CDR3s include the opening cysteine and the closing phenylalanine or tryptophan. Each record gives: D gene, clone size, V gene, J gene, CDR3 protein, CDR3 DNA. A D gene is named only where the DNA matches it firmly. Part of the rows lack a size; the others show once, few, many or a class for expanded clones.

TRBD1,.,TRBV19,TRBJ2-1,CASSIEDREFSEQFF,TGTGCCAGTAGTATAGAAGACAGGGAATTCAGTGAGCAGTTCTTC
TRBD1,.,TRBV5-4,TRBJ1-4,CASSSNRDRSLQKLFF,TGTGCCAGCAGCTCGAACCGGGACAGGAGCCTCCAAAAACTGTTTTTT
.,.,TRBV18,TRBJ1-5,CASSNRDQPQHF,TGTGCCAGCTCGAACCGGGATCAGCCCCAGCATTTT
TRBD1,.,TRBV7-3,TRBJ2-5,CASSTGGQETQYF,TGTGCCAGCAGTACAGGGGGCCAAGAGACCCAGTACTTC
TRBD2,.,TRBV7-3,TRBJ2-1,CASSLGPSGGRHNEQFF,TGTGCCAGCAGCTTAGGGCCTAGCGGGGGGCGCCACAATGAGCAGTTCTTC
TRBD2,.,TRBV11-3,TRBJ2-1,CASSPAGAGNEQFF,TGTGCCAGCAGCCCAGCGGGGGCAGGCAATGAGCAGTTCTTC
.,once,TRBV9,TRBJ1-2,CASRRGEGSNYGYTF,TGTGCCAGCAGAAGGGGGGAGGGATCGAACTATGGCTACACCTTC
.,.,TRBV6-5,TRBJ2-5,CATTLGWETQYF,TGTGCCACGACGCTAGGTTGGGAGACCCAGTACTTC
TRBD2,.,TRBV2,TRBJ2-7,CASSLAGFSYEQYF,TGTGCCAGCAGCCTAGCGGGGTTCTCCTACGAGCAGTACTTC
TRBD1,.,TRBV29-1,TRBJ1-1,CSTYQTGDTEAFF,TGCAGCACCTATCAGACAGGGGACACTGAAGCTTTCTTT
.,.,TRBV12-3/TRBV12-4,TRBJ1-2,CASSSGNYGYTF,TGTGCCAGCAGCTCGGGAAACTATGGCTACACCTTC
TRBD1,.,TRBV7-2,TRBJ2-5,CASSLFEGALQETQYF,TGTGCCAGCAGCTTATTTGAGGGGGCCCTACAAGAGACCCAGTACTTC
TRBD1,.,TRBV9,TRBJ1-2,CASSVGTGDYGYTF,TGTGCCAGCAGCGTCGGGACAGGGGATTATGGCTACACCTTC
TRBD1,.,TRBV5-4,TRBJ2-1,CASSLGQGLYNEQFF,TGTGCCAGCAGCTTGGGACAGGGGCTGTACAATGAGCAGTTCTTC
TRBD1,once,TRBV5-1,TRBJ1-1,CASSPDRGSAFF,TGCGCCAGCAGCCCTGACAGGGGGTCGGCTTTCTTT
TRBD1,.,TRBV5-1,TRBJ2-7,CASSFEGTGTYEQYF,TGCGCCAGCAGCTTCGAAGGGACAGGGACCTACGAGCAGTACTTC
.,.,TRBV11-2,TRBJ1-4,CASSLFPQGEKLFF,TGTGCCAGCAGCTTATTCCCCCAGGGGGAAAAACTGTTTTTT
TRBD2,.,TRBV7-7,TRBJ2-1,CASSPLTSGGNPNFYNEQFF,TGTGCCAGCAGCCCTCTAACTAGCGGGGGGAACCCAAATTTTTACAATGAGCAGTTCTTC
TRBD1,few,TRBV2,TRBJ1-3,CASSEMGQGSGNTIYF,TGTGCCAGCAGTGAAATGGGACAGGGTAGCGGAAACACCATATATTTT
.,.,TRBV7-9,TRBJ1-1,CASSSLRGPNTEAFF,TGTGCCAGCAGCTCCCTCAGGGGACCGAACACTGAAGCTTTCTTT
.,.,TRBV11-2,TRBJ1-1,CASSKDTTEAFF,TGTGCCAGCAGCAAAGACACGACAGAAGCTTTCTTT
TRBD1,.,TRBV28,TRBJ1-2,CASLTGEESYTF,TGTGCCAGCTTGACAGGGGAGGAAAGCTACACCTTC
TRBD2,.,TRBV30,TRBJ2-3,CAWSVSGGYTDTQYF,TGTGCCTGGAGTGTTAGCGGGGGGTACACAGATACGCAGTATTTT
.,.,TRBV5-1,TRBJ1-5,CASSEGRGNQPQHF,TGCGCCAGCAGTGAGGGCAGGGGTAATCAGCCCCAGCATTTT
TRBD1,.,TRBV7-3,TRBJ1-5,CASSQQGLGQPQHF,TGTGCCAGCAGCCAACAGGGGCTCGGGCAGCCCCAGCATTTT
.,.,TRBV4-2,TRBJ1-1,CASSQDRGPVGRTEAFF,TGTGCCAGCAGCCAAGACAGGGGCCCGGTTGGTAGGACTGAAGCTTTCTTT
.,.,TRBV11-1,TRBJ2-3,CASSSDMYTDTQYF,TGTGCCAGCAGCTCGGACATGTACACAGATACGCAGTATTTT
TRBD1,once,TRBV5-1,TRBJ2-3,CASSFHRGETDTQYF,TGCGCCAGCAGCTTCCACAGGGGGGAAACAGATACGCAGTATTTT
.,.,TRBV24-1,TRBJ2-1,CATSDSGRRGPYNEQFF,TGTGCCACCAGTGATTCGGGGCGGCGGGGGCCGTACAATGAGCAGTTCTTC
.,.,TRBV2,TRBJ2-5,CACARRDNQETQYF,TGTGCCTGCGCTCGCCGGGACAACCAAGAGACCCAGTACTTC
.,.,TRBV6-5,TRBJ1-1,CASSYSSGDTEAFF,TGTGCCAGCAGTTACTCGTCAGGGGACACTGAAGCTTTCTTT
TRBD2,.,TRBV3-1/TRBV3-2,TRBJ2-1,CASSQSGGEQFF,TGTGCCAGCAGCCAGAGCGGGGGAGAGCAGTTCTTC
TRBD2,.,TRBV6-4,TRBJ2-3,CASSDSRLAGDTQYF,TGTGCCAGCAGTGACTCTAGACTAGCAGGCGATACGCAGTATTTT
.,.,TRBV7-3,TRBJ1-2,CASSLTEAYGYTF,TGTGCCAGCAGCTTAACGGAGGCCTATGGCTACACCTTC
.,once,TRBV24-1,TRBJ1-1,CATSDANSGEAFF,TGTGCCACCAGTGACGCGAACAGTGGTGAAGCTTTCTTT
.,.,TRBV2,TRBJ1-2,CASTTQGTTNYGYTF,TGTGCCAGCACTACTCAGGGGACCACTAACTATGGCTACACCTTC
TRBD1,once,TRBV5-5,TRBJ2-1,CASSQTGGGPHEQFF,TGTGCCAGCAGCCAGACAGGGGGCGGGCCTCATGAGCAGTTCTTC
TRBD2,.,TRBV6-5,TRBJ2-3,CASRQTSGGADTQYF,TGTGCCAGCAGGCAAACTAGCGGGGGGGCAGATACGCAGTATTTT
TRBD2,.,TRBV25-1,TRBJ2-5,CASSDLAGSQETQYF,TGTGCCAGCAGTGATTTAGCGGGAAGCCAAGAGACCCAGTACTTC
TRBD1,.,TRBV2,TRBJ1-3,CASREDRVSGNTIYF,TGTGCCAGCAGGGAGGACAGGGTATCAGGAAACACCATATATTTT
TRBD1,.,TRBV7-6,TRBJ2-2,CASSSSGGIGELFF,TGTGCCAGCAGCTCCTCAGGGGGTATCGGGGAGCTGTTTTTT
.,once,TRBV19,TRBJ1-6,CASSQGYSPLHF,TGTGCCAGTAGTCAGGGTTATTCACCCCTCCACTTT
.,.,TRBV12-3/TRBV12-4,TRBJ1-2,CASSLSAGYGYTF,TGTGCCAGCAGTTTAAGCGCAGGGTACGGCTACACCTTC